Below are 14 T cell receptor beta chains sequenced from a single sample in a study of CD8 T cells in ankylosing spondylitis. Study-wide points: There was a TCR beta motif, made of 7 to 9 highly homologous variants, that appeared characteristic of ankylosing spondylitis blood.

Their antigens are not known. Using its own MiXCR run on the 5' RACE reads, TCRdb lists one record per CDR3 protein. The sample lists about 700,000 distinct CDR3 sequences, roughly 20% occurring once. Sequencing input: blood, either unsorted or a sorted T cell fraction (not recorded which). These receptors were collected from a male donor with ankylosing spondylitis.

The chain carries TRBV20-1 and TRBJ1-1, with 7 positions matching TRBD1. The V segment lost 0 bases and the J segment 4 bases; nucleotides outside the gene matches: 14. This CDR3 is built from 17 residues. The germline V gene has CDR1 DFQATT and CDR2 SNEGSKA (reference sequence). CDR3 in DNA: TGCAGTGCTAGAGATTTGGGCACAGGGGTTCGGTTCACTGAAGCTTTCTTT. This sequence encodes CSARDLGTGVRFTEAFF.

This clonotype was counted a few times. The chain uses TRBV6-5 and TRBJ2-3; TRBD1 might be the D (8 bases). V was pared by 2 bases and J by 4 bases, with 16 bases between. Germline V lookup: CDR1 MNHEY, CDR2 SVGAGI. The CDR3 has 16 residues. For the CDR3, the DNA is TGTGCCAGCAGTTACGTTCGGACAGGGAGGGCAGATACGCAGTATTTT. Encoded protein: CASSYVRTGRADTQYF.

This chain uses TRBV12-3 or TRBV12-4 with TRBJ2-3; maybe TRBD2 (6 bases). CDR3 size: 13 residues. Trimming shortened V by 6 bases and J by 8 bases, and 15 bases separated the two germline ends. CDR3 DNA: TGTGCCAGCAGCTCGACACCGGGGGTTACGCAGTATTTT. It codes for CASSSTPGVTQYF.

The rearrangement uses TRBV6-1 and TRBJ2-7, with a weak D call TRBD1 (6 bases). This CDR3 region has 17 residues. V was clipped by 3 bases and J by 0 bases, with 18 bases between them. Germline assignment: CDR1 MNHNS and CDR2 SASEGT. This chain's CDR3 is CASSDLYSGVPSYEQYF. The CDR3 DNA follows: TGTGCCAGCAGTGACCTATATTCAGGGGTCCCCTCCTACGAGCAGTACTTC.

This clonotype was counted a few times. The chain joins TRBV20-1 to TRBJ2-7, with D perhaps being TRBD1 or TRBD2 (5 bases each). Germline V gene lookup returns CDR1 DFQATT and CDR2 SNEGSKA (reference sequence). CDR3 length: 15 amino acids. V gave up 5 bases and J gave up 0 bases, with 17 bases separating them. In nucleotides, the CDR3 is TGCAGTGCTCATAACGGGGACGGCAGCTCCTACGAGCAGTACTTC. Encoded protein: CSAHNGDGSSYEQYF.

This clonotype was seen more than once but under ten times. The chain has TRBV5-1 and TRBJ2-7; the D gene is possibly TRBD1 (7 bases). Trimming left V 0 bases short and J 0 bases short, with 16 bases between. The CDR3 consists of 17 residues. Germline assignment: CDR1 SGHRS and CDR2 YFSETQ. CDR3 protein: CASSLVILQGGSYEQYF. CDR3 sequence (DNA): TGCGCCAGCAGCTTGGTTATTCTCCAGGGGGGCTCCTACGAGCAGTACTTC.

V usage is TRBV24-1 and J usage is TRBJ1-5; TRBD1 matches 7 bases. Germline V lookup: CDR1 KGHDR, CDR2 SFDVKD. The CDR3 has 17 residues. V shed 4 bases, J shed 1 base, and the junction held 9 bases outside the gene matches. DNA for the CDR3: TGTGCCACCAGTGACCCGAGAGAGGGGGCGAGCAATCAGCCCCAGCATTTT. Its protein product is CATSDPREGASNQPQHF.

This clonotype has ten or more counts. The V gene is TRBV12-3 or TRBV12-4, the J gene TRBJ2-1; the match to TRBD1 covers 8 bases. This CDR3 has 13 residues. Losses at the gene ends were 2 bases for V and 8 bases for J; bases not matched to a gene: 2. The CDR3 nucleotides read TGTGCCAGCAGTTTACAGGGGGCGGATGAGCAGTTCTTC. This sequence encodes CASSLQGADEQFF.

This clonotype was recorded a few times. The J gene is TRBJ1-4, the V gene TRBV6-6; D is unclear. This CDR3 is 12 amino acids long. In germline, CDR1 is MNHNY, CDR2 SVGAGI (reference sequence). V was clipped by 8 bases and J by 10 bases, with 14 bases between them. The CDR3 bases are TGTGCCAGCTGCCAAAGGAGGAGAAAACTGTTTTTT. Residues: CASCQRRRKLFF.

The CDR3 region has the DNA TGCAGTGCACCCCCGGCAGGCCTGTATAGCAATCAGCCCCAGCATTTT. Its translation: CSAPPAGLYSNQPQHF. The V gene is TRBV20-1, the J gene TRBJ1-5; D unresolved. Per the germline V gene, CDR1 is DFQATT and CDR2 is SNEGSKA (reference sequence). Trimming left V 6 bases short and J 0 bases short, with 18 bases between. The CDR3 totals 16 residues.

This clonotype has only a few counts. V usage is TRBV27 and J usage is TRBJ2-4; D is unresolved. Trimming cost V 2 bases and J 5 bases, with 7 bases left between them. Germline V gene data show CDR1 as MNHEY and CDR2 as SMNVEV (reference sequence). The CDR3 has 13 amino acids. The CDR3 DNA reads TGTGCCAGCAGTTTAAATACCCAAAACATTCAGTACTTC. It specifies CASSLNTQNIQYF.

The rearrangement uses TRBV11-2 and TRBJ2-1; 9 nucleotides line up with TRBD2. CDR1 is SGHAT and CDR2 is FQNNGV in the germline V gene. This CDR3 has 16 amino acids. V gave up 2 bases and J gave up 8 bases; unmatched junction bases: 10. The CDR3 protein is CASSLLLAGFGDEQFF. The CDR3 region has the DNA TGTGCCAGCAGCTTACTTCTAGCGGGATTTGGTGATGAGCAGTTCTTC.

This clonotype came up many times. The rearrangement links TRBV20-1 to TRBJ1-2; D gene uncertain. Germline V gene data show CDR1 as DFQATT and CDR2 as SNEGSKA (reference sequence). Trimming took off 5 bases at V and 0 bases at J, with 10 bases between the two ends. CDR3 length: 13 residues. CDR3 protein: CSADGLSNYGYTF. Written as DNA, the CDR3 is TGCAGTGCTGACGGGCTTTCTAACTATGGCTACACCTTC.

In this sample, this clonotype turned up many times. The rearrangement uses TRBV7-9 and TRBJ1-2, with unresolved D. Per germline, CDR1 SEHNR and CDR2 FQNEAQ (reference sequence). Trimming removed 1 base at V and 6 bases at J, with 9 bases between. The CDR3 sequence is 13 residues long. CDR3: CASSLGGLDGYTF. The CDR3 nucleotides read TGTGCCAGCAGCTTAGGAGGGCTTGATGGCTACACCTTC.